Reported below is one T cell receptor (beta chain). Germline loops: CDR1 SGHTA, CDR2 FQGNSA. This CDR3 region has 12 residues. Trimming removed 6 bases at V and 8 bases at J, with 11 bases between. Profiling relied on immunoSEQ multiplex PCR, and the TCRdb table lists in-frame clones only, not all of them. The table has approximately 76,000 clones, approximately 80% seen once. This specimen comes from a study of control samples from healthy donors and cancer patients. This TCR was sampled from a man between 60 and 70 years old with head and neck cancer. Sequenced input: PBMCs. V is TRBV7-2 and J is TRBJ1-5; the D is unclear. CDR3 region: CASRGTAEPQHF. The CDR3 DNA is TGTGCCAGCAGAGGAACCGCGGAGCCCCAGCATTTT.